The TCR beta chain described here comes from a study of shared clonotypes between healthy human individuals. Measured with immunoSEQ multiplex PCR; TCRdb has only the in-frame clones, and not every one. The sample includes approximately 600,000 clones, approximately 95% of them seen just once. Positive CCR7 selection of CD45RO-negative cells yielded the naive CD8 cells, and terminally differentiated effector memory CD45RA+ cells were excluded. Donors, healthy HIV-negative adults, lacked recent acute infections or vaccinations. Germline V gives CDR1 LGHNA, CDR2 YNFKEQ. Trimming removed 0 bases from V and 4 bases from J, with 16 bases in between. This CDR3 contains 17 residues.

The sequencing input was naive CD8+ T cells sorted from blood. This clonotype was obtained from a woman aged 25-40 years in good health. V and J are TRBV4-2 and TRBJ1-3, with D unclear. CDR3 DNA: TGTGCCAGCAGCCAAGATTGGGTAGACGTCCTAGGAAACACCATATATTTT. The encoded protein is CASSQDWVDVLGNTIYF.